The rows below give T cell receptor beta chains drawn from one sample of a study of breast tumors, draining lymph nodes, adjacent tissues. TCRdb processed the multiplex PCR reads anew with MiXCR; each CDR3 protein has one entry. This table has fewer than 200,000 distinct CDR3 sequences, approximately 30% appearing once. The sample taken for sequencing was axillary lymph node tissue. These receptors came from a female donor with breast cancer. Some clones in this sample may be carry-over from other donors' samples. Both conserved end residues are part of each CDR3. The D gene is left open where the match is weak. Clone size is not always given. Where it is, it says once, few, many or a class for expanded clones.

D gene: TRBD1
clone size: -
V gene: TRBV20-1
J gene: TRBJ1-5
CDR3 DNA: TGCAGTGCTAGAGATACCGAGACAGGGGCCAATCAGCCCCAGCGTTTT
CDR3 protein: CSARDTETGANQPQRF

D gene: TRBD1
clone size: many
V gene: TRBV6-2/TRBV6-3
J gene: TRBJ1-2
CDR3 DNA: TGTGCCAGCAGTTACTCCCTAGACAGGGGTAATTACGGCTACACCTTC
CDR3 protein: CASSYSLDRGNYGYTF

D gene: -
clone size: many
V gene: TRBV12-3/TRBV12-4
J gene: TRBJ1-2
CDR3 DNA: TGTGCCAGCAATCGCAACAGGGAAAATGGCTACACCTTC
CDR3 protein: CASNRNRENGYTF

D gene: -
clone size: -
V gene: TRBV12-3/TRBV12-4
J gene: TRBJ2-7
CDR3 DNA: TGTGCCAGCAGTTTCTCGCCATTTGGATGCTTC
CDR3 protein: CASSFSPFGCF

D gene: TRBD1
clone size: -
V gene: TRBV5-1
J gene: TRBJ1-2
CDR3 DNA: TGCGCCAACAGCTTGGGGACAGGCAACTACGGCTACACCTTC
CDR3 protein: CANSLGTGNYGYTF

D gene: TRBD1
clone size: many
V gene: TRBV2
J gene: TRBJ1-5
CDR3 DNA: TGTGCCAGCAGTGGGACAGGGTTTGGGAATCAGCCCCAGCATTTT
CDR3 protein: CASSGTGFGNQPQHF

D gene: TRBD2
clone size: many
V gene: TRBV5-5
J gene: TRBJ2-7
CDR3 DNA: TGTGCCAGCAGCGTGGGACTAGCGGGTACCGACGAGCAGTACTTC
CDR3 protein: CASSVGLAGTDEQYF

D gene: -
clone size: many
V gene: TRBV3-1
J gene: TRBJ2-7
CDR3 DNA: TGTGCCAGCAGCCAAGAATTCGGGCAGGGGTTCCCCGAGCAGTACTTC
CDR3 protein: CASSQEFGQGFPEQYF

D gene: TRBD2
clone size: -
V gene: TRBV6-8
J gene: TRBJ2-1
CDR3 DNA: TGTGCCAGCACCAAGGGGTCTAGCGGGGGGGCCACGAATGAGCAGTTCTTC
CDR3 protein: CASTKGSSGGATNEQFF

D gene: TRBD1
clone size: -
V gene: TRBV10-1
J gene: TRBJ2-3
CDR3 DNA: TGCGCCAGCAGCTCGGACAGGGGTAGGCCCACAGATACGCAGTATTTT
CDR3 protein: CASSSDRGRPTDTQYF

D gene: TRBD1
clone size: many
V gene: TRBV2
J gene: TRBJ1-3
CDR3 DNA: TGTGCCAGCAGGAGGGACAGGGACGGAAACACCATATATTTT
CDR3 protein: CASRRDRDGNTIYF

D gene: -
clone size: many
V gene: TRBV6-6
J gene: TRBJ1-6
CDR3 DNA: TGTGCCAGCAGTTTCACCGGACAGACCTATAATTCACCCCTCCACTTT
CDR3 protein: CASSFTGQTYNSPLHF

D gene: TRBD2
clone size: many
V gene: TRBV12-3/TRBV12-4
J gene: TRBJ2-2
CDR3 DNA: TGTGCCAGCAACCCATCGGGGCGGGGGGGCCCCGGGGAGCTGTTTTTT
CDR3 protein: CASNPSGRGGPGELFF

D gene: -
clone size: many
V gene: TRBV5-1
J gene: TRBJ1-4
CDR3 DNA: TGCGCCAGCAGATCCGGGACTTCGAATGAAAAACTGTTTTTT
CDR3 protein: CASRSGTSNEKLFF

D gene: TRBD2
clone size: few
V gene: TRBV6-2/TRBV6-3
J gene: TRBJ2-7
CDR3 DNA: TGTGCCAGCAGTCTCCCCCCGGGGGGGACCGAGCAGTACTTC
CDR3 protein: CASSLPPGGTEQYF

D gene: TRBD2
clone size: many
V gene: TRBV18
J gene: TRBJ2-3
CDR3 DNA: TGTGCCAGCTCACCAAGCGGGGTCGCAGATACGCAGTATTTT
CDR3 protein: CASSPSGVADTQYF

D gene: -
clone size: many
V gene: TRBV19
J gene: TRBJ2-2
CDR3 DNA: TGTGCCAGTAGGGGCCGGGTCACCGGGGAGCTGTTTTTT
CDR3 protein: CASRGRVTGELFF

D gene: TRBD2
clone size: -
V gene: TRBV6-2/TRBV6-3
J gene: TRBJ2-1
CDR3 DNA: TGTGCCAGCAGTTCCTCTGCAGCGGGAGGACGGGATGAGCAGTTCTTC
CDR3 protein: CASSSSAAGGRDEQFF

D gene: TRBD1
clone size: many
V gene: TRBV9
J gene: TRBJ1-2
CDR3 DNA: TGTGCCAGCGGAGGAGGGGAACAGGGGAACTATGGCTACACCTTC
CDR3 protein: CASGGGEQGNYGYTF

D gene: -
clone size: many
V gene: TRBV5-1
J gene: TRBJ2-1
CDR3 DNA: TGCGCCAGCAGCCCCCGAGGCTGGAATGTGGACAATGAGCAGTTCTTC
CDR3 protein: CASSPRGWNVDNEQFF

D gene: -
clone size: many
V gene: TRBV24-1
J gene: TRBJ2-2
CDR3 DNA: TGTGCCACCAGGGGGATCGGGGAGCTGTTTTTT
CDR3 protein: CATRGIGELFF

D gene: -
clone size: many
V gene: TRBV19
J gene: TRBJ1-3
CDR3 DNA: TGTGCCAGTAGTATTCCCCACGGGAGCTCTGGAAACACCATATATTTT
CDR3 protein: CASSIPHGSSGNTIYF

D gene: -
clone size: -
V gene: TRBV7-8
J gene: TRBJ2-5
CDR3 DNA: TGTGCCAGCAGCTTAGGTACCTACGAGACCCAGTACTTC
CDR3 protein: CASSLGTYETQYF

D gene: -
clone size: many
V gene: TRBV9
J gene: TRBJ2-1
CDR3 DNA: TGTGCCAGCAGCGCACCATCGGGCTACAATGAGCAGTTCTTC
CDR3 protein: CASSAPSGYNEQFF

D gene: -
clone size: many
V gene: TRBV10-2
J gene: TRBJ2-1
CDR3 DNA: TGCGCCAGCAGTGAGGGGCCCATCTCCTACAATGAGCAGTTCTTC
CDR3 protein: CASSEGPISYNEQFF

D gene: TRBD2
clone size: -
V gene: TRBV15
J gene: TRBJ2-5
CDR3 DNA: TGTGCCACCAGCACAGGGACTAGGGGGGGGGAAGAGACCCAGTACTTC
CDR3 protein: CATSTGTRGGEETQYF

D gene: -
clone size: -
V gene: TRBV7-3
J gene: TRBJ1-4
CDR3 DNA: TGTGCCAGCAGCCTTAGCGGGGGGCAGGAAAAACTGTTTTTT
CDR3 protein: CASSLSGGQEKLFF

D gene: -
clone size: -
V gene: TRBV2
J gene: TRBJ2-5
CDR3 DNA: TGTGCCAGCAGTGAGAGGACGACGGGCAGTCAGCCCCAGTACTTC
CDR3 protein: CASSERTTGSQPQYF

D gene: -
clone size: -
V gene: TRBV5-1
J gene: TRBJ2-4
CDR3 DNA: TGCGCCAGCAGCTTGGCCCAGGTAGGGAAAAACATTCAGTACTTC
CDR3 protein: CASSLAQVGKNIQYF

D gene: -
clone size: many
V gene: TRBV6-5
J gene: TRBJ2-2
CDR3 DNA: TGTGCCAGCAGTTATTTTTCGGCCGGGGAGCTGTTTTTT
CDR3 protein: CASSYFSAGELFF

D gene: -
clone size: many
V gene: TRBV20-1
J gene: TRBJ1-2
CDR3 DNA: TGCAGTGCTACGAATTTAGTAGCTAACTATGGCTACACCTTC
CDR3 protein: CSATNLVANYGYTF

D gene: -
clone size: many
V gene: TRBV20-1
J gene: TRBJ1-1
CDR3 DNA: TGCAGTGCTAGAGTCGGGAACACTGAAGCTTTCTTT
CDR3 protein: CSARVGNTEAFF

D gene: TRBD1
clone size: -
V gene: TRBV6-2/TRBV6-3
J gene: TRBJ1-6
CDR3 DNA: TGTGCCAGCAGTTACTCGACAGGGAGAACCTATAATTCACCCCTCCACTTT
CDR3 protein: CASSYSTGRTYNSPLHF

D gene: -
clone size: few
V gene: TRBV5-8
J gene: TRBJ1-1
CDR3 DNA: TGTGCCAGCAGTTTCACAGGGTCAAAAGCTTTCTTT
CDR3 protein: CASSFTGSKAFF

D gene: TRBD1
clone size: many
V gene: TRBV4-1
J gene: TRBJ2-7
CDR3 DNA: TGCGCCAGCAGCCCCGGACAGGGGCCGAGCTCCTACGAGCAGTACTTC
CDR3 protein: CASSPGQGPSSYEQYF

D gene: TRBD1
clone size: -
V gene: TRBV20-1
J gene: TRBJ2-5
CDR3 DNA: TGCAGTGCTCCTCCGGACAGGGGGCAGGTGTCTCCCAAGACCCAGTACTTC
CDR3 protein: CSAPPDRGQVSPKTQYF